This TCR beta chain was recovered during a study of tumor-infiltrating lymphocytes in localized non-small cell lung cancer. Across the study: The cohort mixed smokers and never-smokers, several histologies, and some post-neoadjuvant-chemotherapy samples. General study results and limits: T-cell fraction did not differ between immunotypes IM1 and IM2.

Assay: immunoSEQ multiplex PCR; the TCRdb copy retains only in-frame clones and omits some. The data hold 10,000 or so clones, with under 85% observed a single time. Comments on this clone: No antigen is known for it.

Germline V lookup: CDR1 SGHNT, CDR2 YYREEE (reference sequence). The CDR3 consists of 16 residues. V was cut by 4 bases and J by 0 bases, with 16 bases left in between. The clonotype comes from a human donor with non-small cell lung cancer. The chain has TRBV5-4 and TRBJ1-2, with D tentatively TRBD1 (6 bases). Input material: lung tumor tissue. Here the CDR3 reads CASSPGQNPANYGYTF. The CDR3 DNA reads as TGTGCCAGCAGCCCAGGACAGAACCCAGCTAACTATGGCTACACCTTC.